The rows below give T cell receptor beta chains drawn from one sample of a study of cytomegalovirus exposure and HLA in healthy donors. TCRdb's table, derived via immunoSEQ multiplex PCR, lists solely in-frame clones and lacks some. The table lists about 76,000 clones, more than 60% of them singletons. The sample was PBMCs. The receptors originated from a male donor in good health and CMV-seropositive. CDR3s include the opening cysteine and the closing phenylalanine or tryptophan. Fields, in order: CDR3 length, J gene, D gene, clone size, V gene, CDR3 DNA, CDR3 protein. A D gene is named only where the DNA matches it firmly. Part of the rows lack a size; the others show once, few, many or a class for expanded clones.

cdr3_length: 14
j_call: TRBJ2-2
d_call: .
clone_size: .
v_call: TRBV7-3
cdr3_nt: TGTGCCAGCACCCATGGACAGAACACCGGGGAGCTGTTTTTT
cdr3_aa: CASTHGQNTGELFF

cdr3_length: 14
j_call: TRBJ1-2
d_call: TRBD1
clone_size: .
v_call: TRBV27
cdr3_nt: TGTGCCAGCAGCACGAGGACAGGTGGATTTGGCTACACCTTC
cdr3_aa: CASSTRTGGFGYTF

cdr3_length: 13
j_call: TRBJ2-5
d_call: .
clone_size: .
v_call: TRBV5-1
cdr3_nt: TGCGCCAGCAGCTTGGTGGCACAAGAGACCCAGTACTTC
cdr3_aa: CASSLVAQETQYF

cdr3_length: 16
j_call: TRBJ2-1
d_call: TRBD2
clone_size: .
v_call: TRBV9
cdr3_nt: TGTGCCAGCAGCTCCGCTAGGCGGGAGATTCGCAATGAGCAGTTCTTC
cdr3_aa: CASSSARREIRNEQFF

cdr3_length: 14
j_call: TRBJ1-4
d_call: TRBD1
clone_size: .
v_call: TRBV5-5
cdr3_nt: TGTGCCAGCAGCTTGGGGCAGGGGGCGGGAAAACTGTTTTTT
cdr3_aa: CASSLGQGAGKLFF

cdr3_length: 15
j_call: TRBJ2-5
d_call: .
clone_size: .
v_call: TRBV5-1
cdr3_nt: TGCGCCAGCAGCCCCGATCTAGCGCAACAAGAGACCCAGTACTTC
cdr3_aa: CASSPDLAQQETQYF

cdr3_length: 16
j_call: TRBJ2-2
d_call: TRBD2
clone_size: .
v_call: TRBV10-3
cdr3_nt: TGTGCCATCAGTCCCATTAGCGGGAGGGGAATTGGGGAGCTGTTTTTT
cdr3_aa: CAISPISGRGIGELFF

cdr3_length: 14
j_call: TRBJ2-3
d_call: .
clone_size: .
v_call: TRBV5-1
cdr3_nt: TGCGCCAGCAGGGTGGGGCGCGGCACAGATACGCAGTATTTT
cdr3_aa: CASRVGRGTDTQYF

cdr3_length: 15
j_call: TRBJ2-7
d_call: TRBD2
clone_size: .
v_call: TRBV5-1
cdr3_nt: TGCGCCAGCAGCCCCGGGGGAGCGGGAGGGGGCGAGCAGTACTTC
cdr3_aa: CASSPGGAGGGEQYF

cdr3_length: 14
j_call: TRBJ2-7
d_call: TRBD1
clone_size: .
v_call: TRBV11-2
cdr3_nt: TGTGCCAGCAGCTCTTCAACAGGGGGCTTAGGGCAGTACTTC
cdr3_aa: CASSSSTGGLGQYF

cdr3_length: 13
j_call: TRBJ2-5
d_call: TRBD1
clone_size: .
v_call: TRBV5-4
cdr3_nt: TGTGCCAGCAGGGTAGGGGGCGGGGAGACCCAGTACTTC
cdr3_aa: CASRVGGGETQYF

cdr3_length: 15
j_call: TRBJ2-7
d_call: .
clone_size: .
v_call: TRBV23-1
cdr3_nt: TGCGCCAGCAGTCAGCCCGGAGCGTCGTCCTACGAGCAGTACTTC
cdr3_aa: CASSQPGASSYEQYF

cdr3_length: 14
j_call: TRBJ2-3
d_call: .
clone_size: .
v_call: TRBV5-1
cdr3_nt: TGCGCCAGCAGCTTGCTGTCCAGCACAGATACGCAGTATTTT
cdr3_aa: CASSLLSSTDTQYF

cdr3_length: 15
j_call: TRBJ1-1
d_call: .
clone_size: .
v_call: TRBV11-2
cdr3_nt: TGTGCCAGCAGCCTTCGGACGGGATGGAACACTGAAGCTTTCTTT
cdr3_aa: CASSLRTGWNTEAFF

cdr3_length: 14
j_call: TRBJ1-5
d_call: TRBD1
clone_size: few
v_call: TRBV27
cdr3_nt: TGTGCCAGCAGCCAAACAGGGGACCTAACACCCCAGCATTTT
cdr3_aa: CASSQTGDLTPQHF

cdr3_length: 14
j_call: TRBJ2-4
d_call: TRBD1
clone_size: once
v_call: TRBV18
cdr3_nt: TGTGCCAGCTCTCTCGCCGGGACAGAGAACATTCAGTACTTC
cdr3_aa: CASSLAGTENIQYF

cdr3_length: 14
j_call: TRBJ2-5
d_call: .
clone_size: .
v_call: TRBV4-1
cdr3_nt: TGCGCCAGCAGCCAACAAAGCGGTCAAGAGACCCAGTACTTC
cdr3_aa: CASSQQSGQETQYF

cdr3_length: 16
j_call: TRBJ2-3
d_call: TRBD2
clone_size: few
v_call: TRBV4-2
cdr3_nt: TGTGCCAGCAGCCAAGCCCCGGGACTAGCAACAGATACGCAGTATTTT
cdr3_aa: CASSQAPGLATDTQYF

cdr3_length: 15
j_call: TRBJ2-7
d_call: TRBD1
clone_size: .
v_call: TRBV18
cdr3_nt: TGTGCCAGCTCACCTTTCGGACAGGGGGCGTTCGAGCAGTACTTC
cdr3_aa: CASSPFGQGAFEQYF

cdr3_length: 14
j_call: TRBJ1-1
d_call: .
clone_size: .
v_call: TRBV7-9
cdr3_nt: TGTGCCAGCAGCTTAGAGCCTCCCGGCACTGAAGCTTTCTTT
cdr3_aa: CASSLEPPGTEAFF

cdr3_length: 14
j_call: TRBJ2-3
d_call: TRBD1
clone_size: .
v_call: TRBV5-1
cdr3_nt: TGCGCCAGCAGCACCGGACAGGGGTCAGATACGCAGTATTTT
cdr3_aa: CASSTGQGSDTQYF

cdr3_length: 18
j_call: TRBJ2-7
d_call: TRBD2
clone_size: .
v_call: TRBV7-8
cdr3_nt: TGTGCCAGCAGCTCCGAGGGTTTTACTAGCGGGAGGTTTTACGAGCAGTACTTC
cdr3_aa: CASSSEGFTSGRFYEQYF

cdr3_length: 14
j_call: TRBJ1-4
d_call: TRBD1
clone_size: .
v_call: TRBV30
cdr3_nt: TGTGCCTGGAGCCCGGGACAGGGTCATGAAAAACTGTTTTTT
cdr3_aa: CAWSPGQGHEKLFF

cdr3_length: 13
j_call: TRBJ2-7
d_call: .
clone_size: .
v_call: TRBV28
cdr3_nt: TGTGCCAGTCAACAGGGATCATCCTACGAGCAGTACTTC
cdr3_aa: CASQQGSSYEQYF

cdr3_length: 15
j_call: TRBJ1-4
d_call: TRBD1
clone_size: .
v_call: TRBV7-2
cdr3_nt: TGTGCCAGCAGCTCCCAGGGGGCAACTAATGAAAAACTGTTTTTT
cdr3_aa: CASSSQGATNEKLFF

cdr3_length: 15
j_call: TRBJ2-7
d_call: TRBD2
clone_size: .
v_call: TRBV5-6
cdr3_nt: TGTGCCAGCAGCTTGGGACTAGCGGGGGACTACGAGCAGTACTTC
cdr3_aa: CASSLGLAGDYEQYF

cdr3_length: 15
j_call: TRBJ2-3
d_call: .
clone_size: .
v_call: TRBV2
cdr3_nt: TGTGCCAGCAGTGAACGGGTTCCTAGCACAGATACGCAGTATTTT
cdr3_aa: CASSERVPSTDTQYF

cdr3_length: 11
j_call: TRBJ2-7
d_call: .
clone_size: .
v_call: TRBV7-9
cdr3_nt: TGTGCCAGCAGCTCAGAATACGAGCAGTACTTC
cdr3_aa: CASSSEYEQYF

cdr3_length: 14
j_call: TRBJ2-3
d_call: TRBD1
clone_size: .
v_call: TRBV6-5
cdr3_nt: TGTGCCAGCAGGAAAGACAGGGTTCGGGATACGCAGTATTTT
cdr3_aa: CASRKDRVRDTQYF

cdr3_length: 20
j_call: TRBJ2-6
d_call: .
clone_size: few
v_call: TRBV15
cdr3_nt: TGTGCCACCAGCAGAGATTCGGGCAGGGGAATAGGCTCTGGGGCCAACGTCCTGACTTTC
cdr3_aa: CATSRDSGRGIGSGANVLTF

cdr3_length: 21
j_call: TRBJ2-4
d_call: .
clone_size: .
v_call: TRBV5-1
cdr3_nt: TGCGCCAGCGGATTCTCGAGGACGGAGGAAGATATGAAGTATGACAAAAACATTCAGTACTTC
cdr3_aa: CASGFSRTEEDMKYDKNIQYF

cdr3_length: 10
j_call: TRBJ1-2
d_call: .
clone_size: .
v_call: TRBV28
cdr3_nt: TGTGCCAGCAGTGAGAGGGGCTACACCTTC
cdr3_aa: CASSERGYTF

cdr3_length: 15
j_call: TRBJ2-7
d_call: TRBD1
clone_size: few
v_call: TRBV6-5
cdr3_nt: TGTGCCAGCAGACTACAGGGGACAGGATCCTACGAGCAGTACTTC
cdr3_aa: CASRLQGTGSYEQYF

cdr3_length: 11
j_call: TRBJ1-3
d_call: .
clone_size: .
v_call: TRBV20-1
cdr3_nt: TGCAGTGCTAGAGCGGCGGACACCATATATTTT
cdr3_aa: CSARAADTIYF

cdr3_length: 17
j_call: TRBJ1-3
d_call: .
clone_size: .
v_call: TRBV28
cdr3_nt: TGTGCCAGCAGTTTTATGTCCCAGGGCCAGGGCGGAAACACCATATATTTT
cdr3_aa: CASSFMSQGQGGNTIYF

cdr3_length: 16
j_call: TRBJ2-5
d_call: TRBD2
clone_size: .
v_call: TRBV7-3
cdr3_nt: TGTGCCAGCAGCTTACCTAGCGGGGGGCCGGGAGAGACCCAGTACTTC
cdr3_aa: CASSLPSGGPGETQYF

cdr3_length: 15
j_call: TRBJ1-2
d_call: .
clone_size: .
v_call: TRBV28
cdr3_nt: TGTGCCAGCAGTTTGACAGGAGAGAAGAACTATGGCTACACCTTC
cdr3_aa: CASSLTGEKNYGYTF

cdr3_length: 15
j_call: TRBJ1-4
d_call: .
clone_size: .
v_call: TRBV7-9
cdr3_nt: TGTGCCAGCAGCAGTCGACAGGCAACAGGTGAAAAACTGTTTTTT
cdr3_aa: CASSSRQATGEKLFF

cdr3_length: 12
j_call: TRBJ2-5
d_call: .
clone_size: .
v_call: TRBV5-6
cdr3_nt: TGTGCCAGCAGCTCAAACAAAGAGACCCAGTACTTC
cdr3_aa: CASSSNKETQYF

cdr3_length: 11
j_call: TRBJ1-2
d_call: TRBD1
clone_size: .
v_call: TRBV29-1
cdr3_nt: TGCAGCGGACAGGGTAGGAGTGGCTACACCTTC
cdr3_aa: CSGQGRSGYTF